This T cell receptor beta chain was found in a study of post-analysis software for immune sequencing data. Broader study findings: Batch-mates among the samples co-clustered strongly by F measure. Among roughly 5 TRBV segments more frequent in patients than controls were TRBV5-6, TRBV5-1 and TRBV20-1.

The sample holds a few counts of this clonotype. The antigen is unknown. CDR3 size: 15 residues. V lost 4 bases, J lost 2 bases, and 4 bases stayed unmatched. Germline V CDR1 and CDR2: LGHNA, YNFKEQ. Sequencing libraries made from TCR beta cDNA carried unique molecular identifiers. One entry per CDR3 protein, called by TCRdb with MiXCR from the PCR reads. The profile shows hundreds of thousands of distinct CDR3 sequences, 44% of them singletons. The clonotype originates from a girl aged 5 to 17 with multiple sclerosis. What was sequenced was blood. V and J are TRBV4-2 and TRBJ2-5; 10 nucleotides line up with TRBD2. CDR3 DNA: TGTGCCAGCAGCCTCGGGACTAGCGAGCAAGAGACCCAGTACTTC. As protein: CASSLGTSEQETQYF.